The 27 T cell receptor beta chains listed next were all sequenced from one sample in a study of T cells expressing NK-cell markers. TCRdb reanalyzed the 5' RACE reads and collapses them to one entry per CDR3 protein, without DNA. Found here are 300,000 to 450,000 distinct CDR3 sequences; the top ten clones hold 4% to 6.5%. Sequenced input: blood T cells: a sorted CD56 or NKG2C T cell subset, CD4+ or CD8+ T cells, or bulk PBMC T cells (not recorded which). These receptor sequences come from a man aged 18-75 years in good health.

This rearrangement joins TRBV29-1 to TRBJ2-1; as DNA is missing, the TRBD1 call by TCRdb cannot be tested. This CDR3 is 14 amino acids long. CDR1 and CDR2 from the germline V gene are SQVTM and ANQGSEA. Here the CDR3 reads CSVETAGDYNEQFF.

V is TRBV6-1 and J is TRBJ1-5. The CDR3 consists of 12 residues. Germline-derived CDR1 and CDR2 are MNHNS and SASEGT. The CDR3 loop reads CASSEDYRGKHF.

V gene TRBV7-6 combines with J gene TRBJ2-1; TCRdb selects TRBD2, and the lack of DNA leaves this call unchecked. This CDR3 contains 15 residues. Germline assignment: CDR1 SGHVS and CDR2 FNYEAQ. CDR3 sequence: CASSPAASSYNEQFF.

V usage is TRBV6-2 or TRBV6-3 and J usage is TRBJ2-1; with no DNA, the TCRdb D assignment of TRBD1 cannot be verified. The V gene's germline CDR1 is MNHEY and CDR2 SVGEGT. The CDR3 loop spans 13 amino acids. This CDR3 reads CASRTLTGDEQFF.

The CDR3 is CASSPTGTKYEQYF. The chain carries TRBV7-2 and TRBJ2-7; TCRdb outputs TRBD2, but without DNA this stays unchecked. This CDR3 comprises 14 residues. Germline CDR1 is SGHTA and CDR2 is FQGNSA.

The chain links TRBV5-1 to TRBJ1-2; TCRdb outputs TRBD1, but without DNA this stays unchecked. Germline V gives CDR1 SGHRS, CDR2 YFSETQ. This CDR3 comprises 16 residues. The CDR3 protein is CASSLPTGTGYDGYTF.

The CDR3 reads CASSPFRVTKETQYF. The V gene is TRBV27, the J gene TRBJ2-5; TCRdb proposes TRBD1, but this gene call is untestable without DNA. Germline V gives CDR1 MNHEY, CDR2 SMNVEV (reference sequence). There are 15 residues in the CDR3.

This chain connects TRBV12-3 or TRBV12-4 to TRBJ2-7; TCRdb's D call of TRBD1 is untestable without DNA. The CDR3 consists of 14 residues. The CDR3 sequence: CASSLGGKDYEQYF.

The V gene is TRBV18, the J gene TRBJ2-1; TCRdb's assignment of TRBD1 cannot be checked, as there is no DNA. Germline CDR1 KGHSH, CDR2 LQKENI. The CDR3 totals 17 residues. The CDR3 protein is CASSPRKGSGLVDEQFF.

This chain's CDR3 is CASSLATGGQETQYF. This chain joins TRBV5-1 and TRBJ2-5; checking the TCRdb D call of TRBD2 is not possible without DNA. CDR3 length: 15 amino acids. Germline V CDR1 and CDR2: SGHRS, YFSETQ.

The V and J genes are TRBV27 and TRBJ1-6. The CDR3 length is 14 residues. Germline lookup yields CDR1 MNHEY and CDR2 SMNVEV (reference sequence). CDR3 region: CASSSTDPYSPLHF.

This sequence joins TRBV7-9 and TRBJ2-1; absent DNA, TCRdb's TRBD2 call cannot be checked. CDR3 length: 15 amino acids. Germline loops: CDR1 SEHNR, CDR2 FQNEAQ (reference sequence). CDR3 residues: CASSHTGGGYNEQFF. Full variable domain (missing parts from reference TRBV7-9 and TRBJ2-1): DTGVSQNPRHKITKRGQNVTFRCDPISEHNRLYWYRQTLGQGPEFLTYFQNEAQLEKSRLLSDRFSAERPKGSFSTLEIQRTEQGDSAMYLCASSHTGGGYNEQFFGPGTRLTVL.

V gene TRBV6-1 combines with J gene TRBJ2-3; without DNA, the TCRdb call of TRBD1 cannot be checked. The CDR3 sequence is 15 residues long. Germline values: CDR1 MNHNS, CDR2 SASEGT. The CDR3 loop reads CASRPQGRSTDTQYF.

The CDR3 loop reads CASSSFPGGARNEQYF. This chain uses TRBV28 with TRBJ2-7; the TCRdb D gene call, TRBD1, has no DNA to confirm it. Per the germline V gene, CDR1 is MDHEN and CDR2 is SYDVKM. This CDR3 has 16 amino acids.

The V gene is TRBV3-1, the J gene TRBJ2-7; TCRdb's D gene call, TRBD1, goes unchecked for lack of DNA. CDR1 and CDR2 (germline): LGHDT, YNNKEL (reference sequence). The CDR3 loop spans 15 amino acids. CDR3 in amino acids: CASSQQDRSPYEQYF.

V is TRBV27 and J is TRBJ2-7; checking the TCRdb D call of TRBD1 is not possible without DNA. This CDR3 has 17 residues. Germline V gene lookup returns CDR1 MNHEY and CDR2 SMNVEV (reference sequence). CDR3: CASQKDSRTGISYEQYF.

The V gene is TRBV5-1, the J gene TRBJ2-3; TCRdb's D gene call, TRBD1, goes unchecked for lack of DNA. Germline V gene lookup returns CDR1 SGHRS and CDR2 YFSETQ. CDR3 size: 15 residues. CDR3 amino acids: CASSRQGAVADTQYF. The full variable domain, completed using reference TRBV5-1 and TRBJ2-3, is KAGVTQTPRYLIKTRGQQVTLSCSPISGHRSVSWYQQTPGQGLQFLFEYFSETQRNKGNFPGRFSGRQFSNSRSEMNVSTLELGDSALYLCASSRQGAVADTQYFGPGTRLTVL.

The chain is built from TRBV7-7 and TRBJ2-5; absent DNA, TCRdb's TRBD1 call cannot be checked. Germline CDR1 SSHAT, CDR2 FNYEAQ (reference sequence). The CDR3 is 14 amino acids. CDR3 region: CASSFDYSGETQYF.

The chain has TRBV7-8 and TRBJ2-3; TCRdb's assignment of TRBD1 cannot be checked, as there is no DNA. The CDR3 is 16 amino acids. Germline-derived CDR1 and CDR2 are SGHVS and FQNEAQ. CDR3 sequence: CASSSRDWLSTDTQYF.

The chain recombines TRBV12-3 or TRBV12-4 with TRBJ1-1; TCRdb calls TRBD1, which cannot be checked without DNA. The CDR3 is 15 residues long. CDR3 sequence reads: CASSARDRENTEAFF.

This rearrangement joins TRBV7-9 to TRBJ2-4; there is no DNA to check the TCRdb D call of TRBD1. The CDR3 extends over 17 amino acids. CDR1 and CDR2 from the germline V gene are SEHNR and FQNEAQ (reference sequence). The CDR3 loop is CATTLTGGVARRNIQYF.

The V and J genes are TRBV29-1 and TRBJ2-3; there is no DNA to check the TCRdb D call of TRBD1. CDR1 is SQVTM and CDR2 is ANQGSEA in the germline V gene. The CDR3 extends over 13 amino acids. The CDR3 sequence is CSERPEGGVGQYF.

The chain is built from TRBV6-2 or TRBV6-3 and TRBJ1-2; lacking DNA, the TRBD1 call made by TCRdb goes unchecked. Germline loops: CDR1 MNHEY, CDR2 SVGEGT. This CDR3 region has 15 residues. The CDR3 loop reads CASSTLFRDSYGYTF.

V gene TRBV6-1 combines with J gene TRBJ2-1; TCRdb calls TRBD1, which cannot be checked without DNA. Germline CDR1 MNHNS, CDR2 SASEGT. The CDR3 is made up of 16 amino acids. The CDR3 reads CASSEKEAGYYNEQFF.

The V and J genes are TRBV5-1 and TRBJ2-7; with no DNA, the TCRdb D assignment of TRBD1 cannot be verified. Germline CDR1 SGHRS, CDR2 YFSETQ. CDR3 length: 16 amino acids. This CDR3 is CASSLDSGTKGYEQYF. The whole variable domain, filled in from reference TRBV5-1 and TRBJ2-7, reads KAGVTQTPRYLIKTRGQQVTLSCSPISGHRSVSWYQQTPGQGLQFLFEYFSETQRNKGNFPGRFSGRQFSNSRSEMNVSTLELGDSALYLCASSLDSGTKGYEQYFGPGTRLTVT.

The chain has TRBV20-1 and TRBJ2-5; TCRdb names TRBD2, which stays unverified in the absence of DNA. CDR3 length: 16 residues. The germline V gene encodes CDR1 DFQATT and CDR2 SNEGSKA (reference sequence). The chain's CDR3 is CSAHRTSGSPRETQYF.

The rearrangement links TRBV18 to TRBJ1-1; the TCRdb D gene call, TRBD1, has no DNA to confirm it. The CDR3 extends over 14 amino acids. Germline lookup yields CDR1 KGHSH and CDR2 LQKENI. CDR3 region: CASSTQGMNTEAFF.